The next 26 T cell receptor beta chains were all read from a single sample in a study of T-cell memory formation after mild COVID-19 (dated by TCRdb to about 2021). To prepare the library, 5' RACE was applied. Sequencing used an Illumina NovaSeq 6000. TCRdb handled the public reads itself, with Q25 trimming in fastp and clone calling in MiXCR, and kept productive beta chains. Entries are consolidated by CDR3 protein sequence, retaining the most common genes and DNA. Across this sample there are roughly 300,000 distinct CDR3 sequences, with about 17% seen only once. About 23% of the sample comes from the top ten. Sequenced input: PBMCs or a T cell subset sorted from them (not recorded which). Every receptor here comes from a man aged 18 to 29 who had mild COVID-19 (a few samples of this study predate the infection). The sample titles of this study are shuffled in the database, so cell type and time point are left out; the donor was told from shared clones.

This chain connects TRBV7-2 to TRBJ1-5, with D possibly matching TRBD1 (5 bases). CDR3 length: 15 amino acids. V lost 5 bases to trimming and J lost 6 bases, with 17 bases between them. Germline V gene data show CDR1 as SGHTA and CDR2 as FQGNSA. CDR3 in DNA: TGTGCCAGCAGCGATGGGGGGAGGGCCACTCAGCCCCAGCATTTT. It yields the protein CASSDGGRATQPQHF.

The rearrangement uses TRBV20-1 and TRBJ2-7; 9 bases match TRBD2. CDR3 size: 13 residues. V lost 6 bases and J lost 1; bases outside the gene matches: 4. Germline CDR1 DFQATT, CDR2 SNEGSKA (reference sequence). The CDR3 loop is CSASGGSSYEQYV. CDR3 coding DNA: TGCAGTGCCAGCGGGGGGTCTTCCTACGAGCAGTACGTC.

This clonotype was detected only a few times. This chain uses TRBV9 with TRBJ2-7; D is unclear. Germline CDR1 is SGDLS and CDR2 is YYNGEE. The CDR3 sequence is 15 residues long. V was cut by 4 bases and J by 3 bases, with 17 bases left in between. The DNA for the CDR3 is TGTGCCAGCAGCCCATATTCCCAAACCTACTACGAGCAGTACTTC. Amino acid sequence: CASSPYSQTYYEQYF.

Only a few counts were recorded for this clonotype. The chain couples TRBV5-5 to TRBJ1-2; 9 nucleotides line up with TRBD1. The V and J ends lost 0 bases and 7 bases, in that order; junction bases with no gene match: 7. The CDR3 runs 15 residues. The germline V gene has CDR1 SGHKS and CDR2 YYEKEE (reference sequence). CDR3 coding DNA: TGTGCCAGCAGCTTGGCTGGACAGGGGTACAGTGGCTACACCTTC. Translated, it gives CASSLAGQGYSGYTF. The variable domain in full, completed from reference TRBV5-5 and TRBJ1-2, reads DAGVTQSPTHLIKTRGQQVTLRCSPISGHKSVSWYQQVLGQGPQFIFQYYEKEERGRGNFPDRFSARQFPNYSSELNVNALLLGDSALYLCASSLAGQGYSGYTFGSGTRLTVV.

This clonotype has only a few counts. The CDR3 reads CASSQAKTGGPYSYNEQFF. CDR3 nucleotides: TGCGCCAGCAGCCAAGCGAAGACGGGGGGTCCCTACTCCTACAATGAGCAGTTCTTC. V is TRBV4-3 and J is TRBJ2-1, with TRBD2 matching over 7 bases. Germline V lookup: CDR1 LGHNA, CDR2 YSLEER. This CDR3 spans 19 amino acids. V gave up 1 base and J gave up 0 bases; unmatched junction bases: 12.

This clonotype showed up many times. In DNA, the CDR3 is TGCGCCAGCAGTCCCCTTTCTCGAGGGGGGGCGACAGATACGCAGTATTTT. As protein: CASSPLSRGGATDTQYF. The chain combines TRBV4-3 with TRBJ2-3, with a possible D match to TRBD2 (7 bases). Germline CDR1 LGHNA, CDR2 YSLEER. This CDR3 comprises 17 residues. The V and J ends lost 6 bases and 3 bases respectively, with 22 bases between them.

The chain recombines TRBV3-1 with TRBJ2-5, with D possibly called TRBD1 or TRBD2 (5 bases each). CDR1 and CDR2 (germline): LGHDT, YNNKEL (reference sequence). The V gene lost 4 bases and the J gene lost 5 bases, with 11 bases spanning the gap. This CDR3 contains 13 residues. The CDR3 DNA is TGTGCCAGCAGCCCGGGACGTTGGGAGACCCAGTACTTC. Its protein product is CASSPGRWETQYF.

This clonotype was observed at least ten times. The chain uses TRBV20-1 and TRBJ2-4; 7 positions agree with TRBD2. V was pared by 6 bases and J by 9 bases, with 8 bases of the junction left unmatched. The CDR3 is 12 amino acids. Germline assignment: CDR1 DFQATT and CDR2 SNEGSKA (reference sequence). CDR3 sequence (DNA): TGCAGTGCCGCAACTAGCGCGGGCATTCAGTACTTC. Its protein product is CSAATSAGIQYF.

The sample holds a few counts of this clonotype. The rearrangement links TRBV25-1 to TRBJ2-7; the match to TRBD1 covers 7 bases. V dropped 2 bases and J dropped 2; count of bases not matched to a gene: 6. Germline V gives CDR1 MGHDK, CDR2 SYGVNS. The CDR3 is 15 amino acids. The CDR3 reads CASSEPYRGAYEQYF. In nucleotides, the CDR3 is TGTGCCAGCAGTGAACCCTACAGGGGAGCCTACGAGCAGTACTTC.

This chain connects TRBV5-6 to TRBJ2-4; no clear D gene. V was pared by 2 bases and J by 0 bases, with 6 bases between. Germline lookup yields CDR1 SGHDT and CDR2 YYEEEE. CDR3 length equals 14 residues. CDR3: CASSFRLAKNIQYF. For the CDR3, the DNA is TGTGCCAGCAGCTTCCGATTAGCCAAAAACATTCAGTACTTC.

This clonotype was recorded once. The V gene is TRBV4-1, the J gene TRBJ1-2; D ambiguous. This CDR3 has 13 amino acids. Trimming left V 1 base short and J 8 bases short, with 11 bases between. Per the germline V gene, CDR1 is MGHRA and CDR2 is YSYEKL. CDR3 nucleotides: TGCGCCAGCAGCCAAGGGACTACGGGAGGCTACACCTTC. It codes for CASSQGTTGGYTF.

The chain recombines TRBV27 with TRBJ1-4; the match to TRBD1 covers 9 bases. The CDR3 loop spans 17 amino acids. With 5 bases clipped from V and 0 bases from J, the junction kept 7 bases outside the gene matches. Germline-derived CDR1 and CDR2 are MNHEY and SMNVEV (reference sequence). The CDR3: CASSPRQGGTTNEKLFF. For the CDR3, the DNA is TGTGCCAGCAGTCCGAGACAGGGGGGCACAACTAATGAAAAACTGTTTTTT. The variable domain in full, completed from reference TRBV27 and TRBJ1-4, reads EAQVTQNPRYLITVTGKKLTVTCSQNMNHEYMSWYRQDPGLGLRQIYYSMNVEVTDKGDVPEGYKVSRKEKRNFPLILESPSPNQTSLYFCASSPRQGGTTNEKLFFGSGTQLSVL.

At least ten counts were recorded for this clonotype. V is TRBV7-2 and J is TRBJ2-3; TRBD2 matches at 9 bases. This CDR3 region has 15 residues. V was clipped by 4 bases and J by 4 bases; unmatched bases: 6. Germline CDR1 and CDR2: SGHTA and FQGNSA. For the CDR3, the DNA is TGTGCCAGCAGCTGGGCTAGCGGGGTTGCAGATACGCAGTATTTT. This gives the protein CASSWASGVADTQYF. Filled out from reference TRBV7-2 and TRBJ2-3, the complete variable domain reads GAGVSQSPSNKVTEKGKDVELRCDPISGHTALYWYRQSLGQGLEFLIYFQGNSAPDKSGLPSDRFSAERTGGSVSTLTIQRTQQEDSAVYLCASSWASGVADTQYFGPGTRLTVL.

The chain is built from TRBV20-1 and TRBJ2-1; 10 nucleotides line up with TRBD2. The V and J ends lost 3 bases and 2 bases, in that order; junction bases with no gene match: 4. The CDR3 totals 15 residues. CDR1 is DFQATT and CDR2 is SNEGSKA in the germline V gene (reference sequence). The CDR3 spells CSARKRGGPYNEQFF. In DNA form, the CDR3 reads TGCAGTGCTAGGAAGCGGGGGGGCCCCTACAATGAGCAGTTCTTC.

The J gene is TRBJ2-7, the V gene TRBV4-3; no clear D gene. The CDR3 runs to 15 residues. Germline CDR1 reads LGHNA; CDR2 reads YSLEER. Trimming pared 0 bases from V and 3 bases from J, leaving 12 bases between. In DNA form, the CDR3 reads TGCGCCAGCAGCCAAGATCGTAGCCCGCTCTACGAGCAGTACTTC. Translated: CASSQDRSPLYEQYF.

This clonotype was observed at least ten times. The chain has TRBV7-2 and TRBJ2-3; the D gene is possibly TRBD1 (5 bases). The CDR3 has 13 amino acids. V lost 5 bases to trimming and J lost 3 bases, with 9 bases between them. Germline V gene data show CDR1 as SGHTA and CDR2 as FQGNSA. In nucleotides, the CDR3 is TGTGCCAGCAGCCTCCCAGGGACAGATACGCAGTATTTT. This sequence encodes CASSLPGTDTQYF.

This CDR3 reads CASRLTKLNTEAFF. DNA for the CDR3: TGTGCCAGCAGATTAACGAAGCTGAACACTGAAGCTTTCTTT. The chain links TRBV6-2 or TRBV6-3 to TRBJ1-1; D ambiguous. Germline V gene sequence: CDR1 MNHEY, CDR2 SVGEGT. The CDR3 is 14 residues long. V lost 6 bases and J lost 0, with 11 bases in between.

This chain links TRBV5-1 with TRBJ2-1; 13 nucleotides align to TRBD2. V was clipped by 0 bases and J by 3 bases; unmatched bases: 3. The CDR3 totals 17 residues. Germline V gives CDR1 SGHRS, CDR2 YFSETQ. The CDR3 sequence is CASSLGRTSGGYNEQFF. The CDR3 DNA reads TGCGCCAGCAGCTTGGGTAGGACTAGCGGGGGCTACAATGAGCAGTTCTTC. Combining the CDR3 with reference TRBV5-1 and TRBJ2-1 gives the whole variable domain KAGVTQTPRYLIKTRGQQVTLSCSPISGHRSVSWYQQTPGQGLQFLFEYFSETQRNKGNFPGRFSGRQFSNSRSEMNVSTLELGDSALYLCASSLGRTSGGYNEQFFGPGTRLTVL.

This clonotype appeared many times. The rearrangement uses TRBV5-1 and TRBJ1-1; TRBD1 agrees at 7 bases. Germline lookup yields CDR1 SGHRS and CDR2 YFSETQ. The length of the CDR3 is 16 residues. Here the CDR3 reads CPATSGTEEPNTEAFF. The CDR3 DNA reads TGCCCCGCTACAAGCGGGACAGAAGAACCAAACACTGAAGCTTTCTTT. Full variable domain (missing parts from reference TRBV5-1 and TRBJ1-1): KAGVTQTPRYLIKTRGQQVTLSCSPISGHRSVSWYQQTPGQGLQFLFEYFSETQRNKGNFPGRFSGRQFSNSRSEMNVSTLELGDSALYLCPATSGTEEPNTEAFFGQGTRLTVV.

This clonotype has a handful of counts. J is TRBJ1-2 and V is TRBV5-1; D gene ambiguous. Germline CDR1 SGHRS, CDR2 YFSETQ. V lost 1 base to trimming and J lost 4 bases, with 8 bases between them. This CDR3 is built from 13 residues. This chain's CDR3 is CASSLIAAYGYTF. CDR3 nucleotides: TGCGCCAGCAGCTTGATCGCTGCCTATGGCTACACCTTC.

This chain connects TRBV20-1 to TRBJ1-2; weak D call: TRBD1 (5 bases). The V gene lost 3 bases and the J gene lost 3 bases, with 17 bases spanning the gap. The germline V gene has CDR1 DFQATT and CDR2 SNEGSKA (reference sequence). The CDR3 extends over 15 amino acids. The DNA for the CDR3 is TGCAGTGCTAGTATTCCTGAGGGGCTCGACTATGGCTACACCTTC. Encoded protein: CSASIPEGLDYGYTF.

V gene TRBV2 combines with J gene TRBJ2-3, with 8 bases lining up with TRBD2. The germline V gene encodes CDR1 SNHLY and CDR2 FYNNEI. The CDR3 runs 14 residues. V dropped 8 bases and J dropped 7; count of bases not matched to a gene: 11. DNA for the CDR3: TGTGCCAGCTCCGATTCTAGCGGGTCTAATACGCAGTATTTT. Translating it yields CASSDSSGSNTQYF.

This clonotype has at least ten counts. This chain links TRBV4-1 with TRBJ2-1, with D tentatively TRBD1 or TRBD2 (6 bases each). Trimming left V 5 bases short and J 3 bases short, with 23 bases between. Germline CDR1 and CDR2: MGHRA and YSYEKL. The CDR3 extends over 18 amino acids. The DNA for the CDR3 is TGCGCCAGCAGCACCCAATTAAGGGGGGAGATTTACTACAATGAGCAGTTCTTC. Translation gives CASSTQLRGEIYYNEQFF.

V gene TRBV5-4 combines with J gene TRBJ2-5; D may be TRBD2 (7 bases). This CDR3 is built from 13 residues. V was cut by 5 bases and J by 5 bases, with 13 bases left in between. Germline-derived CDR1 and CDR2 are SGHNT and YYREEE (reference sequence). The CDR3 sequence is CASSPGGLETQYF. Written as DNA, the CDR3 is TGTGCCAGCAGTCCGGGGGGCCTGGAGACCCAGTACTTC.

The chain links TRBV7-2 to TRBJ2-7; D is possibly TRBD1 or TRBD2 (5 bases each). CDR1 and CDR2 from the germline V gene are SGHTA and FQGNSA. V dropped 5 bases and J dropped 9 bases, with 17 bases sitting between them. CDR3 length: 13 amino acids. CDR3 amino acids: CASSRDALWGQYV. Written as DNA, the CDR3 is TGTGCCAGCAGCCGGGACGCCTTATGGGGGCAGTACGTC.

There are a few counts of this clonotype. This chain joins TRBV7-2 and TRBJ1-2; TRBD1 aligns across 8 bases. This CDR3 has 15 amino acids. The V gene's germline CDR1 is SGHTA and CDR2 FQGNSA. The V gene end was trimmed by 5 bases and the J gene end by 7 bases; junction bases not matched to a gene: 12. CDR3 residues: CASSPGQGGYSGYTF. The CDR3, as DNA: TGTGCCAGCAGCCCCGGACAGGGCGGTTACTCTGGCTACACCTTC. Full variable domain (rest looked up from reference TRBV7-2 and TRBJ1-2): GAGVSQSPSNKVTEKGKDVELRCDPISGHTALYWYRQSLGQGLEFLIYFQGNSAPDKSGLPSDRFSAERTGGSVSTLTIQRTQQEDSAVYLCASSPGQGGYSGYTFGSGTRLTVV.